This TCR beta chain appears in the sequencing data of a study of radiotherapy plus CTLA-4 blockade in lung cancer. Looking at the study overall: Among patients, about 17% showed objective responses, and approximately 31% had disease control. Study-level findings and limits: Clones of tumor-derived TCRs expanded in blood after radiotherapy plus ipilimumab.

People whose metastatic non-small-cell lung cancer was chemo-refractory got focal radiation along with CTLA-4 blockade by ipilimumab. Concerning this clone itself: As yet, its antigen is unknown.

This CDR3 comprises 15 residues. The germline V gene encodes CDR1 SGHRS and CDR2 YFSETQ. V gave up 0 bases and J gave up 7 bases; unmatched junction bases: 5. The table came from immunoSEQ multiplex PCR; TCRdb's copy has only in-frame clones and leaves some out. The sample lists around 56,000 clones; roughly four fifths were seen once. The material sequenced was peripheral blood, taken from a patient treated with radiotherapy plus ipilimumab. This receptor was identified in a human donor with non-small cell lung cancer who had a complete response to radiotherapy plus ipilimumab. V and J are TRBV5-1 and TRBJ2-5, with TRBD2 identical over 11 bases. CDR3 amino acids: CASSLGLAGLGTQYF. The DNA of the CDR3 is TGCGCCAGCAGCTTGGGACTAGCGGGATTGGGGACCCAGTACTTC. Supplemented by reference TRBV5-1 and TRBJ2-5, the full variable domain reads KAGVTQTPRYLIKTRGQQVTLSCSPISGHRSVSWYQQTPGQGLQFLFEYFSETQRNKGNFPGRFSGRQFSNSRSEMNVSTLELGDSALYLCASSLGLAGLGTQYFGPGTRLLVL.